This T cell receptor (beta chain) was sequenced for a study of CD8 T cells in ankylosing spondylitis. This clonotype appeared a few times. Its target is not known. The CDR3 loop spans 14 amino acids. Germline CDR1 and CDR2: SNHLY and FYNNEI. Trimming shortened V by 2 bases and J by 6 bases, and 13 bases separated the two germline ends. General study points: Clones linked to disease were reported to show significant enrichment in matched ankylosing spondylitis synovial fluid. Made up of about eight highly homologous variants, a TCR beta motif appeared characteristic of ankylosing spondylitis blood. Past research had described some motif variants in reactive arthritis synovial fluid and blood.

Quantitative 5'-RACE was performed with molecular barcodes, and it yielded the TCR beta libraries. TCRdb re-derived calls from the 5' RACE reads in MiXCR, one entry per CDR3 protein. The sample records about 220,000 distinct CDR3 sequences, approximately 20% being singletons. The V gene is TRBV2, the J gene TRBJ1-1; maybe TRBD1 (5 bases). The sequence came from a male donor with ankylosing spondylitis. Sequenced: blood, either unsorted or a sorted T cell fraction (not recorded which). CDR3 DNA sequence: TGTGCCAGCAGTGAATCGGGGGACCTCTCTGAAGCTTTCTTT. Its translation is CASSESGDLSEAFF.